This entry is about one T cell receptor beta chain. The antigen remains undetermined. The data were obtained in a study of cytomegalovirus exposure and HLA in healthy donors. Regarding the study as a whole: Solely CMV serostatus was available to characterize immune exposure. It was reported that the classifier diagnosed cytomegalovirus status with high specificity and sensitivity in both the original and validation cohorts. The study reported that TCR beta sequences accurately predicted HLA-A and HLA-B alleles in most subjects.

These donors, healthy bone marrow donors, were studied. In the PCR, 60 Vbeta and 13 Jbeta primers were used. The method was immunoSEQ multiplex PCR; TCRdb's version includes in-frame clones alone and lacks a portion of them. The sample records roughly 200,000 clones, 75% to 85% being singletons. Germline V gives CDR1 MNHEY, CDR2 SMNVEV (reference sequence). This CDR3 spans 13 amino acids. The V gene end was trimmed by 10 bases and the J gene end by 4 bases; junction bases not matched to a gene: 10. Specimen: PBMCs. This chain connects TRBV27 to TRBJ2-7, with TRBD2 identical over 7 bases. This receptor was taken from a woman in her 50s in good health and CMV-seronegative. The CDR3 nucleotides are TGTGCCACTTTGGGACGCGGGGGTTACGAGCAGTACTTC. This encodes CATLGRGGYEQYF.